This TCR beta chain derives from a study of blood T cell repertoires in COVID-19. This clone was seen once. In the authors' methods: Counts of nucleated cells, estimated from reference gene primer amplification, were obtained. Profiling relied on immunoSEQ multiplex PCR, and the TCRdb table lists in-frame clones only, not all of them. That table furnishes V, J and clone size, whereas the DNA furnished D and trimming. Of nearly 90,000 clones in the sample, around 88% were seen once. This clonotype was sampled from a man aged 60 to 69 with acute or convalescent COVID-19. The sample consisted of peripheral blood.

This CDR3 reads CASSSPGVVNTEAFF. CDR3 nucleotides: TGTGCCAGCAGTTCGCCAGGGGTGGTGAACACTGAAGCTTTCTTT. J is TRBJ1-1 and V is TRBV28; D might be TRBD1 (6 bases). CDR3 length: 15 residues. Germline-derived CDR1 and CDR2 are MDHEN and SYDVKM. Trimming left V 4 bases short and J 0 bases short, with 12 bases between.